A selection of T cell receptor beta chains follows, all from one sample in a study of T cell changes during pregnancy in multiple sclerosis. Assay used: immunoSEQ multiplex PCR; TCRdb lists only in-frame clones, some missing. The sample lists roughly 89,000 clones; 90% to 95% were seen once. The input for sequencing was peripheral blood, taken in the third trimester of pregnancy. The receptors stem from a female donor with multiple sclerosis, enrolled in a pregnancy study. Both conserved end residues are part of each CDR3. A D gene is named only where the DNA matches it firmly. A row's size may be missing; if present it is once, few, many or a size class.

v_call,d_call,j_call,clone_size,cdr3_nt,cdr3_aa
TRBV18,TRBD1,TRBJ2-7,-,TGTGCCAGCTCACCGACAGGGACGAAGGAGCAGTACTTC,CASSPTGTKEQYF
TRBV25-1,TRBD2,TRBJ2-1,-,TGTGCCATATCCTCACCGGGGGGATACAATGAGCAGTTCTTC,CAISSPGGYNEQFF
TRBV21-1,-,TRBJ1-5,-,TGTGCCAGCGGGGGAGACAGGAATAGCAATCAGCCCCAGCATTTT,CASGGDRNSNQPQHF
TRBV6-5,TRBD2,TRBJ2-1,-,TGTGCCAGCAGTCCTGGACTAGCGGGAGATGAGCAGTTCTTC,CASSPGLAGDEQFF
TRBV5-4,-,TRBJ2-5,-,TGTGCCAGCACCGCCGAGGGTGTTGAAAAGACCCAGTACTTC,CASTAEGVEKTQYF
TRBV19,-,TRBJ1-5,-,TGTGCCAGCAGAGTGGAGTGGGGCGGTGGGAATCAGCCCCAGCATTTT,CASRVEWGGGNQPQHF
TRBV5-4,TRBD2,TRBJ2-3,-,TGTGCCAGCCCCGGGGGGGACCCGGGGACAGATACGCAGTATTTT,CASPGGDPGTDTQYF
TRBV19,-,TRBJ2-2,-,TGTGCCAGTAGTATTGGGGGGAGCGACACCGGGGAGCTGTTTTTT,CASSIGGSDTGELFF
TRBV4-1,-,TRBJ1-3,once,TGCGCCAGCAGCCAAGGGGTCAGGGCCTCTGGAAACACCATATATTTT,CASSQGVRASGNTIYF
TRBV6-1,-,TRBJ2-2,-,TGTGCCAGCAAAGGACAGAACACCGGGGAGCTGTTTTTT,CASKGQNTGELFF
TRBV9,-,TRBJ2-3,-,TGTGCCAGCAGCGCGGGACTTACAGATACGCAGTATTTT,CASSAGLTDTQYF
TRBV29-1,-,TRBJ2-1,-,TGCAGCGTGGGGCATGCTAGCTCCTACAATGAGCAGTTCTTC,CSVGHASSYNEQFF
TRBV7-9,-,TRBJ2-5,-,TGTGCCAGCAGGCAGAGCGGGCAACAAGAGACCCAGTACTTC,CASRQSGQQETQYF
TRBV28,TRBD1,TRBJ1-5,-,TGTGCCAGCAGTTACCGACAGGGGAGTCAGCCCCAGCATTTT,CASSYRQGSQPQHF
TRBV18,TRBD1,TRBJ2-7,-,TGTGCCAGCTCACTTTTTGGACAGGGGGCTTGGGAGCAGTACTTC,CASSLFGQGAWEQYF
TRBV29-1,-,TRBJ1-1,-,TGCAGCGTACGAAATATGGCCCCCGGGACTGAAGCTTTCTTT,CSVRNMAPGTEAFF
TRBV5-1,-,TRBJ1-1,once,TGCGCCAGCAGCTTGGTGGGGGGAGGCAGTGAAGCTTTCTTT,CASSLVGGGSEAFF
TRBV25-1,-,TRBJ2-3,-,TGTGCCAGCAGTGAATATGGGGCTGGTACAGGGATCCCAGATACGCAGTATTTT,CASSEYGAGTGIPDTQYF
TRBV19,TRBD1,TRBJ2-7,-,TGTGCCAGTAGTAGTCACTTCTCCGGACAGGGTATAGAGCAGTACTTC,CASSSHFSGQGIEQYF
TRBV7-9,TRBD1,TRBJ2-7,-,TGTGCCAGCAGAGGACAGGCGTACGAGCAGTACTTC,CASRGQAYEQYF
TRBV29-1,-,TRBJ2-1,-,TGCAGCGTTGAGTGGGGGGGGCGGATCGCCTACAATGAGCAGTTCTTC,CSVEWGGRIAYNEQFF
TRBV5-6,-,TRBJ2-7,-,TGTGCCAGCACGGGCAGGGCCTCCTACGAGCAGTACTTC,CASTGRASYEQYF
TRBV28,-,TRBJ1-3,-,TGTGCCAGCAGTCCTTCCCAGGGTCTTCGTGGAAACACCATATATTTT,CASSPSQGLRGNTIYF
TRBV19,TRBD2,TRBJ2-2,once,TGTGCCAGTAGTGACAGCGGGAGGGCTACCGGGGAGCTGTTTTTT,CASSDSGRATGELFF
TRBV27,TRBD1,TRBJ1-5,-,TGTGCCAGCAGTCCCCACGTTGGACAGGGAAGCAATCAGCCCCAGCATTTT,CASSPHVGQGSNQPQHF
TRBV5-1,TRBD1,TRBJ1-2,once,TGCGCCAGCAGCCAGGACAGGATCTATGGCTACACCTTC,CASSQDRIYGYTF
TRBV5-1,TRBD2,TRBJ2-1,once,TGCGCCAGCAGCTTGGTTGGACTAGCGGATTACAATGAGCAGTTCTTC,CASSLVGLADYNEQFF
TRBV2,TRBD1,TRBJ1-5,-,TGTGCCAGCAGCAAGCGGGACAGGGGGCGAGTGAACAATCAGCCCCAGCATTTT,CASSKRDRGRVNNQPQHF
TRBV11-1,-,TRBJ2-3,-,TGTGCCAGCAGCTTAGATGGGACAAGTGCTAGCACAGATACGCAGTATTTT,CASSLDGTSASTDTQYF
TRBV29-1,TRBD1,TRBJ2-7,-,TGCAGCGTGGGCAAGGGACAGGACCAGTACGAGCAGTACTTC,CSVGKGQDQYEQYF